The clone carrying this T cell receptor beta chain was picked up a small number of times. What it binds is not known. The data derive from a study of early T cells in non-severe SARS-CoV-2 infection. Looking at the study overall: Sequencing of unsorted whole blood was done on bulk RNA, leaving chains unpaired.

General study points: Anti-spike CD8 specificities were favored by VDJdb matching, whose results missed private and CD4 specificities.

The germline gives CDR1 LGHNA, CDR2 YSLEER. The CDR3 has 17 residues. The V end was cut by 0 bases, the J end by 1 base, with 12 bases between. MiXCR, applied by TCRdb to the 5' RACE reads, yields one record per CDR3 protein. The table lists over 45,000 distinct CDR3 sequences, over 9.5% of them singletons. Sequenced sample: whole blood. The chain couples TRBV4-3 to TRBJ2-2; no clear D gene. The receptor comes from an adult who was a healthcare worker with PCR-confirmed SARS-CoV-2 infection or an uninfected control (not recorded which). The CDR3 coding sequence is TGCGCCAGCAGCCAAGACTATCAGGACGAGAACACCGGGGAGCTGTTTTTT. Translated: CASSQDYQDENTGELFF.